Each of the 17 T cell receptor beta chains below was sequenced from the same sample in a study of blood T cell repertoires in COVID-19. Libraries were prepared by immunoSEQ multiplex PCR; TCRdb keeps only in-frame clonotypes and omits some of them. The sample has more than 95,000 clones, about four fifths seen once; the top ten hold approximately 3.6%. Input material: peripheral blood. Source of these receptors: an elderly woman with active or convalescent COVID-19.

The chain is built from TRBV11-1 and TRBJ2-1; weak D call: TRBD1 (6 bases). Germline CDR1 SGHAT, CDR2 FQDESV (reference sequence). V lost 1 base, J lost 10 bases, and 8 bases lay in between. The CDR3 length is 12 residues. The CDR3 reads CASSLGTEEQFF. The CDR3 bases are TGTGCCAGCAGCTTAGGGACAGAAGAGCAGTTCTTC.

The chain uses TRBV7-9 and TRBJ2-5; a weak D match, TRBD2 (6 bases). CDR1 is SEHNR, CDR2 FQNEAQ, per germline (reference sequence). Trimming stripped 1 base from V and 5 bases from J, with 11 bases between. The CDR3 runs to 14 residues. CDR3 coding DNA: TGTGCCAGCAGCTTAGTTGGAGGGCTGGAGACCCAGTACTTC. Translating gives CASSLVGGLETQYF.

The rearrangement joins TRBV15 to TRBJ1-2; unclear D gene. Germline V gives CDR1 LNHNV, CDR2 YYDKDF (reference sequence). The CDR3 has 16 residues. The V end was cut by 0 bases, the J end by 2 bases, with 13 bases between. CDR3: CATSRDLVGANYGYTF. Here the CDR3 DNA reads TGTGCCACCAGCAGAGATCTAGTCGGAGCGAACTATGGCTACACCTTC. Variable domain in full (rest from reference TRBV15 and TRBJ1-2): DAMVIQNPRYQVTQFGKPVTLSCSQTLNHNVMYWYQQKSSQAPKLLFHYYDKDFNNEADTPDNFQSRRPNTSFCFLDIRSPGLGDTAMYLCATSRDLVGANYGYTFGSGTRLTVV.

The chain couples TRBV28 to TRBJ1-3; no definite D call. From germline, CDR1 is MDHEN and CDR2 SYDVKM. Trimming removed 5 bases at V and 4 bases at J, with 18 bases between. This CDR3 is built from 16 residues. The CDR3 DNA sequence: TGTGCCAGCAGTCTAGCAGTTTCGGGGTACGGAAACACCATATATTTT. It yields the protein CASSLAVSGYGNTIYF.

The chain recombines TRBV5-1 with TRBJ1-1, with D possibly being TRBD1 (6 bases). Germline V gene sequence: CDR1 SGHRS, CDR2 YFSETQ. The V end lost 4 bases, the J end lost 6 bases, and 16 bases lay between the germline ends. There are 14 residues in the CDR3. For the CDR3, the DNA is TGCGCCAGCAGCGAGGGCTCAGGGGTGGCTGAAGCTTTCTTT. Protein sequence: CASSEGSGVAEAFF.

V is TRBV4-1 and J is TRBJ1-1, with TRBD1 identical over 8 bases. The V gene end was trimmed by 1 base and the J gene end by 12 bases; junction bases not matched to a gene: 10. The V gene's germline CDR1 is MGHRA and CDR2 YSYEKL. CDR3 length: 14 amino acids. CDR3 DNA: TGCGCCAGCAGCCAAGTCACGTCAGGGGGCCCCACTTTCTTT. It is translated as CASSQVTSGGPTFF.

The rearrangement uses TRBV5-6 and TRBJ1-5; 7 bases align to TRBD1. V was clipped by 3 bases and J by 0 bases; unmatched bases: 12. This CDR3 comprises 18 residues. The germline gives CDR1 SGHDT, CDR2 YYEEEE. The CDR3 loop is CASSSTQTGDDSNQPQHF. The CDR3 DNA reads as TGTGCCAGCAGCTCGACACAAACAGGGGACGATAGCAATCAGCCCCAGCATTTT.

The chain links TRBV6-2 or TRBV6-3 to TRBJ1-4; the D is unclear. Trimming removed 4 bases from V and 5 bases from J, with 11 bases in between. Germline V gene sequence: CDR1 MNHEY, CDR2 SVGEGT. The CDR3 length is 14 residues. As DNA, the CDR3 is TGTGCCAGCAGTTCGAGGGTGGTGAATGAAAAACTGTTTTTT. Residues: CASSSRVVNEKLFF.

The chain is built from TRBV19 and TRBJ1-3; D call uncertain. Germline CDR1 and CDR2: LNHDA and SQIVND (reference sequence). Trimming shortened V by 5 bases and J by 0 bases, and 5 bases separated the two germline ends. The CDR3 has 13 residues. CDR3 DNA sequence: TGTGCCAGTAGTCGGGGCTCTGGAAACACCATATATTTT. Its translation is CASSRGSGNTIYF.

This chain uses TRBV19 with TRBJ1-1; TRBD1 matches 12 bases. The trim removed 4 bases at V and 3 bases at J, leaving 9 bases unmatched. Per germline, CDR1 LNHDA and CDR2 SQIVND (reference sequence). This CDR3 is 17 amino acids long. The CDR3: CASSKSRGQGADTEAFF. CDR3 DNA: TGTGCCAGTAGTAAAAGCCGGGGACAGGGGGCGGACACTGAAGCTTTCTTT.

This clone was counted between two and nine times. DNA for the CDR3: TGTGCCAGCGGGACTCCGCGGGAGACCCAGTACTTC. It yields the protein CASGTPRETQYF. The chain carries TRBV5-6 and TRBJ2-5; the D gene is possibly TRBD2 (6 bases). V was shortened by 7 bases and J by 5 bases, with 12 bases between the two germline ends. The CDR3 is made up of 12 amino acids. The germline V gene has CDR1 SGHDT and CDR2 YYEEEE.

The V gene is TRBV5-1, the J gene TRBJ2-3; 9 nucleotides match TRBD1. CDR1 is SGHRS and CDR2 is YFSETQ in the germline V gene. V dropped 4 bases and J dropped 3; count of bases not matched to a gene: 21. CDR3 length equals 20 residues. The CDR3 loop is CASSLETGGGSTTKTDTQYF. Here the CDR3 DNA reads TGCGCCAGCAGCCTGGAAACAGGGGGCGGTTCAACGACCAAAACAGATACGCAGTATTTT.

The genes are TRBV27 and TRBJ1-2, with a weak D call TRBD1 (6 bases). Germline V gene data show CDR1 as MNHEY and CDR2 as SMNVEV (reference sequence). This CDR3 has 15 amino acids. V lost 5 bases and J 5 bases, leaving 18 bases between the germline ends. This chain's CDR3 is CASSPHSQGKYGYTF. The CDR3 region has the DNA TGTGCCAGCAGTCCGCACTCACAGGGAAAGTATGGCTACACCTTC.

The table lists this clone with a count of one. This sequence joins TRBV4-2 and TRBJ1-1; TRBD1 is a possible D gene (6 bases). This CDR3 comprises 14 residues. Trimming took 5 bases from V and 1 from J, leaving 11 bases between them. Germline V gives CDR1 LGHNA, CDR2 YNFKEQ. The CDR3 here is CASSFRDKNTEAFF. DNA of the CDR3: TGTGCCAGCAGCTTCCGGGACAAGAACACTGAAGCTTTCTTT.

The DNA of the CDR3 is TGCAGTGCTAGGGCGGGAGACGAGCAGTACTTC. This translates into CSARAGDEQYF. The V call is TRBV20-1, the J call TRBJ2-7, with 7 positions matching TRBD2. The junction had 1 base not matched to a gene; V was cut back by 3 bases and J by 5 bases. There are 11 residues in the CDR3. The germline V gene encodes CDR1 DFQATT and CDR2 SNEGSKA (reference sequence).

The CDR3 region is CSVMDSGYTTGQYF. Here the CDR3 DNA reads TGCAGCGTTATGGATAGCGGGTACACAACAGGGCAGTACTTC. This rearrangement joins TRBV29-1 to TRBJ2-7; 7 bases map to TRBD2. J lost 9 bases, V lost 5 bases, and 16 bases had no gene match. CDR3 size: 14 residues. Germline V CDR1 and CDR2: SQVTM, ANQGSEA.

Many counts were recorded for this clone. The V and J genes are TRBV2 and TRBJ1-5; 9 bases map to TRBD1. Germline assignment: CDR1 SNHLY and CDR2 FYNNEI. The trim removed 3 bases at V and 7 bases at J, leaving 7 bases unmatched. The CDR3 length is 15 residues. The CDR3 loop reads CASSERGQGLQPQHF. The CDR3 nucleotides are TGTGCCAGCAGTGAGAGAGGACAGGGGTTACAGCCCCAGCATTTT.